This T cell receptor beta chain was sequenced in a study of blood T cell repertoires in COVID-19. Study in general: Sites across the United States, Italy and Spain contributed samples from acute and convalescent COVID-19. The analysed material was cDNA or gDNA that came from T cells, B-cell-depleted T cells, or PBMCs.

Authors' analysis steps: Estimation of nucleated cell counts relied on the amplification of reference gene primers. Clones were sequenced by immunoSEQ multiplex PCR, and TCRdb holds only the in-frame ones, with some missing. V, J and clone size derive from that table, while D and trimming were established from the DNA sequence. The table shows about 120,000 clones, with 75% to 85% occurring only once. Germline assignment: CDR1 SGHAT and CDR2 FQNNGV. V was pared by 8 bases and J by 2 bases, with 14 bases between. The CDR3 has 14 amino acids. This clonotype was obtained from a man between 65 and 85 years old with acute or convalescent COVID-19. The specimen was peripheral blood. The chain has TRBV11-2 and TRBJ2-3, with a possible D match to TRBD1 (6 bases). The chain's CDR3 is CASGAGALTDTQYF. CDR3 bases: TGTGCCAGCGGCGCAGGGGCTCTCACAGATACGCAGTATTTT.